Below are 6 T cell receptor beta chains sequenced from a single sample in a study of Graves' ophthalmopathy and Graves' hyperthyroidism. Beta-chain TCR CDR3 regions were amplified from RNA transcripts. RT-PCR was first run with HTBI primers, then multiplex PCR in a second round. TCRdb ran MiXCR on the multiplex PCR reads and lists one entry per CDR3 protein. The sample records about 620,000 distinct CDR3 sequences, about 20% being singletons. The sequencing input was peripheral blood. These receptors all come from a young woman with stable Graves' hyperthyroidism. Some clones in this sample may be carry-over from other donors' samples.

The sample holds many counts of this clonotype. V usage is TRBV28 and J usage is TRBJ1-6; TRBD1 matches 7 bases. The CDR3 covers 17 residues. Germline CDR1 reads MDHEN; CDR2 reads SYDVKM. Unmatched junction bases numbered 10, after V lost 8 bases and J lost 0 bases. CDR3 amino acids: CASWDRSLSSYNSPLHF. For the CDR3, the DNA is TGTGCCAGCTGGGACAGATCTTTAAGCTCCTATAATTCACCCCTCCACTTT. Looking up the rest from reference TRBV28 and TRBJ1-6 gives the full variable domain: DVKVTQSSRYLVKRTGEKVFLECVQDMDHENMFWYRQDPGLGLRLIYFSYDVKMKEKGDIPEGYSVSREKKERFSLILESASTNQTSMYLCASWDRSLSSYNSPLHFGNGTRLTVT.

CDR3 region: CASRGTSVQETQYF. The CDR3 DNA follows: TGTGCCAGCAGGGGGACTAGCGTACAAGAGACCCAGTACTTC. The chain uses TRBV12-3 or TRBV12-4 and TRBJ2-5, with 10 bases identical to TRBD2. The CDR3 loop spans 14 amino acids. V shed 6 bases and J 2 bases; nucleotides not matched to a gene: 3.

The V call is TRBV7-3, the J call TRBJ2-2; D unresolved. The length of the CDR3 is 14 residues. Germline CDR1 and CDR2: SGHTA and FQGTGA. V gave up 5 bases and J gave up 5 bases, with 12 bases separating them. The CDR3 loop reads CASSAYLGTGELFF. CDR3 nucleotide sequence: TGTGCCAGCAGCGCCTATTTGGGGACCGGGGAGCTGTTTTTT.

The count of this clonotype is one. The chain employs TRBV6-1 and TRBJ1-6, with no clear D. Trimming removed 1 base from V and 7 bases from J, with 5 bases in between. The CDR3 runs to 13 residues. Germline V gene lookup returns CDR1 MNHNS and CDR2 SASEGT. The CDR3 DNA sequence: TGTGCCAGCAGTGAAGTACCCAATTCACCCCTCCACTTT. Translated, it gives CASSEVPNSPLHF.

This clonotype was recorded at least ten times. The chain joins TRBV28 to TRBJ1-1, with 7 bases identical to TRBD1. Germline values: CDR1 MDHEN, CDR2 SYDVKM. This CDR3 contains 14 residues. V lost 8 bases to trimming and J lost 5 bases; unmatched junction nucleotides: 11. CDR3 DNA: TGTGCCAGCTCCAGGGGGGGGAAAGAAACTGAAGCTTTCTTT. Residues: CASSRGGKETEAFF.

This clonotype was counted many times. The rearrangement joins TRBV10-3 to TRBJ2-7; D might be TRBD2 (5 bases). CDR1 is ENHRY and CDR2 is SYGVKD in the germline V gene. V gave up 7 bases and J gave up 0 bases, with 10 bases separating them. This CDR3 region has 13 residues. In DNA, the CDR3 is TGTGCCATCACCCGGGGTCCCTCCTACGAGCAGTACTTC. This encodes CAITRGPSYEQYF.